Listed below are T cell receptor beta chains from one sample, sequenced in a study of blood T cells in healthy people across ages. MiXCR, applied by TCRdb to the 5' RACE reads, yields one record per CDR3 protein. The sample includes 800,000 or so distinct CDR3 sequences, about 25% seen only once; the top ten take under 4.5%. This sample also appeared in a second study, on T cells of mothers and their children.

Sequenced: blood. The origin of the receptors is a boy aged 5-17 years in good health. Both conserved end residues are part of each CDR3. Fields, in order: J gene, V gene, clone size, D gene, CDR3 length, CDR3 protein, CDR3 DNA. D genes are given only for firm matches. A clone size is listed for some rows: how often the clone was seen (once, few, many), or a class if it is expanded.

j_call: TRBJ2-5
v_call: TRBV29-1
clone_size: few
d_call: NA
cdr3_length: 11
cdr3_aa: CSAEGRQTQYF
cdr3_nt: TGCAGCGCCGAGGGCCGCCAGACCCAGTACTTC

j_call: TRBJ2-7
v_call: TRBV4-2
clone_size: NA
d_call: NA
cdr3_length: 14
cdr3_aa: CASSQEGLSYEQYF
cdr3_nt: TGTGCCAGCAGCCAAGAGGGCCTCTCCTACGAGCAGTACTTC

j_call: TRBJ2-7
v_call: TRBV14
clone_size: few
d_call: TRBD1
cdr3_length: 14
cdr3_aa: CASSQWDSPYEQYF
cdr3_nt: TGTGCCAGCAGCCAGTGGGACAGTCCCTACGAGCAGTACTTC

j_call: TRBJ2-5
v_call: TRBV20-1
clone_size: NA
d_call: NA
cdr3_length: 14
cdr3_aa: CSAQLAKGEETQYF
cdr3_nt: TGCAGTGCCCAACTCGCAAAAGGAGAAGAGACCCAGTACTTC

j_call: TRBJ1-2
v_call: TRBV18
clone_size: NA
d_call: NA
cdr3_length: 14
cdr3_aa: CASSQPTESYGYTF
cdr3_nt: TGTGCCAGCTCACAACCAACCGAGAGCTATGGCTACACCTTC

j_call: TRBJ1-4
v_call: TRBV7-9
clone_size: NA
d_call: NA
cdr3_length: 15
cdr3_aa: CASSLQAATNEKLFF
cdr3_nt: TGTGCCAGCAGCTTACAGGCTGCAACTAATGAAAAACTGTTTTTT

j_call: TRBJ2-7
v_call: TRBV28
clone_size: many
d_call: NA
cdr3_length: 12
cdr3_aa: CASSLPGYEQYF
cdr3_nt: TGTGCCAGCAGTTTACCAGGGTACGAGCAGTACTTC

j_call: TRBJ1-1
v_call: TRBV4-3
clone_size: NA
d_call: NA
cdr3_length: 17
cdr3_aa: CASSLNLGGAGNTEAFF
cdr3_nt: TGCGCCAGCAGCCTAAATCTGGGGGGGGCTGGGAACACTGAAGCTTTCTTT

j_call: TRBJ2-5
v_call: TRBV6-5
clone_size: few
d_call: TRBD1
cdr3_length: 14
cdr3_aa: CASSYKDRGETQYF
cdr3_nt: TGTGCCAGCAGTTACAAGGACAGGGGAGAGACCCAGTACTTC

j_call: TRBJ1-4
v_call: TRBV29-1
clone_size: few
d_call: NA
cdr3_length: 13
cdr3_aa: CSVEGGATGKLFF
cdr3_nt: TGCAGCGTTGAAGGGGGGGCTACCGGGAAACTGTTTTTT

j_call: TRBJ2-1
v_call: TRBV15
clone_size: few
d_call: NA
cdr3_length: 14
cdr3_aa: CATSRMGEGKEQFF
cdr3_nt: TGTGCCACCAGCAGGATGGGCGAGGGTAAAGAGCAGTTCTTC

j_call: TRBJ2-1
v_call: TRBV2
clone_size: NA
d_call: TRBD2
cdr3_length: 19
cdr3_aa: CASSEGAVGSGRAAHEQFF
cdr3_nt: TGTGCCAGCAGTGAAGGGGCGGTTGGTAGCGGGAGGGCCGCACATGAGCAGTTCTTC

j_call: TRBJ1-2
v_call: TRBV29-1
clone_size: NA
d_call: NA
cdr3_length: 15
cdr3_aa: CSARGGKANDYGYTF
cdr3_nt: TGCAGCGCGAGGGGCGGGAAGGCGAACGACTATGGCTACACCTTC